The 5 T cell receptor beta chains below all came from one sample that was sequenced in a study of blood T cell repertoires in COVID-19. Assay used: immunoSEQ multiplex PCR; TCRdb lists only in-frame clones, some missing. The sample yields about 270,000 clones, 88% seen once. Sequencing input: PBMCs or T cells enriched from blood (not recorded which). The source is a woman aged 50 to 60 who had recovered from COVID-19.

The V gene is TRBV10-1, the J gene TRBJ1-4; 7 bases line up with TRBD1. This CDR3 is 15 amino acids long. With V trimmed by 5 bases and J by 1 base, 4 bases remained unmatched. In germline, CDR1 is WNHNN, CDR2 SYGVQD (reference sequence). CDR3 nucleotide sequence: TGCGCCAGCAGTAAAAACAGGGGAACTAATGAAAAACTGTTTTTT. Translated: CASSKNRGTNEKLFF.

This CDR3 is CASSIVRTANEQYF. CDR3 DNA sequence: TGTGCCAGTAGTATAGTTCGGACAGCAAACGAGCAGTACTTC. The rearrangement links TRBV19 to TRBJ2-7; TRBD1 is a possible D gene (6 bases). The V and J ends lost 1 base and 5 bases respectively, with 12 bases between them. The germline V gene encodes CDR1 LNHDA and CDR2 SQIVND (reference sequence). The CDR3 is made up of 14 amino acids.

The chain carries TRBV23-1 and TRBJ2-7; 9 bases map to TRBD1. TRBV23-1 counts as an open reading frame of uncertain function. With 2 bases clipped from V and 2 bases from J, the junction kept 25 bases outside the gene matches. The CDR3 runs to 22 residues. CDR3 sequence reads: CASSQKKPPGQGRLAEPYEQYF. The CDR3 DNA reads TGCGCCAGCAGTCAAAAAAAGCCCCCGGGACAGGGAAGGCTAGCGGAGCCCTACGAGCAGTACTTC.

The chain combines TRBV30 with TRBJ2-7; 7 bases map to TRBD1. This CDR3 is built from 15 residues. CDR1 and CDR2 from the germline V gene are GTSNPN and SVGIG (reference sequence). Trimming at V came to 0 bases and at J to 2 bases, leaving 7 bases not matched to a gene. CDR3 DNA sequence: TGTGCCTGGAGTGTACGGCGGACAGGCCCCTACGAGCAGTACTTC. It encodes CAWSVRRTGPYEQYF.

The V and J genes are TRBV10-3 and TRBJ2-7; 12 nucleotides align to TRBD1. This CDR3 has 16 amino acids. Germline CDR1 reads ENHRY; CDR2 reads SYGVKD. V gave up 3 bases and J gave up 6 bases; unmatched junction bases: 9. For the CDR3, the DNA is TGTGCCATCAGTGACTTGGGACAGGGGGCATCCGGCGAGCAGTACTTC. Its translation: CAISDLGQGASGEQYF.